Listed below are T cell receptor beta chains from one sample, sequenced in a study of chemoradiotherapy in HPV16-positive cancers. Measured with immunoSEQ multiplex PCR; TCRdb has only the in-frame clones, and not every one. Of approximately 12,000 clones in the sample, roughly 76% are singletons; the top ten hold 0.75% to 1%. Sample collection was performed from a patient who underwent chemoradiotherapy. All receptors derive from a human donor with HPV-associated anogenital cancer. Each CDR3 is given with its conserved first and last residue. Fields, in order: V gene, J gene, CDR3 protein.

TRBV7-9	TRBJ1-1	CASSLGPTGKFTEAFF
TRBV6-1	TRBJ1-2	CASSETNRGPWGYGYTF
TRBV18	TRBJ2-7	CASSPGTGGREQYF
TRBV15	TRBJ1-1	CATSRDYAEAFF
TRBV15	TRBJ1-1	CATSRDPRGTEAFF
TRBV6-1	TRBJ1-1	CASSEITNTEAFF
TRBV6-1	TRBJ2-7	CASSELDRVGYYEQYF
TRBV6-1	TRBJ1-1	CASSEEWGGNTEAFF
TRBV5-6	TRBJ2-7	CASSSGQGYEQYF
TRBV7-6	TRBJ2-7	CASSRLAGAVHEQYF
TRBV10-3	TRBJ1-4	CAIRSQLLEKLFF
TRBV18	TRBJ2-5	CASSRSTGDFADTFETQYF
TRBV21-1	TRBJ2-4	CASSKDRDRNIQYF
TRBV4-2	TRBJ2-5	CASSPSGGPEETQYF
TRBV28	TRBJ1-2	CASKLSGTGNYGYTF
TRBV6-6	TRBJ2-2	CASSYSPGELFF
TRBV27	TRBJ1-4	CASSFLLGEKLFF
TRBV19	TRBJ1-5	CASSIDPNQPQHF
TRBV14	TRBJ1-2	CASGGTDGYTF
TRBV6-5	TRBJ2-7	CASRLSGTPSEQYF
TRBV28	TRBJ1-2	CASTKSLPGHENYGYTF
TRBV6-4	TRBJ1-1	CASSDHTKSAFF
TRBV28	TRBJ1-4	CASSPGPWDEKLFF
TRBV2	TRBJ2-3	CASRGSSTDTQYF
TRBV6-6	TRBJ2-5	CASSYGSGGGPGTQYF
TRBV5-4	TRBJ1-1	CASSLVGMNTEAFF
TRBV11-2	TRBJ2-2	CASAGLAGNTGELFF
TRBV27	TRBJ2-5	CASSLGFGAQYF
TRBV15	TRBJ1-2	CATSRDKTGAVNYGYTF
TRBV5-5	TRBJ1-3	CASSFQGKGNTIYF
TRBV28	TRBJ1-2	CASSSRGRTSHTF
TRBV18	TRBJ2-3	CASSPRADTQYF
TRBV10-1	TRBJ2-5	CASSGPEETQYF
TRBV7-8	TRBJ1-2	CASSVTGSSNYGYTF
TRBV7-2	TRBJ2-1	CASSVDPGHLYNEQFF
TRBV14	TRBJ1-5	CASSQARGQPQHF
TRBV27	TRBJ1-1	CASSLYGLGPEAFF
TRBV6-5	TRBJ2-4	CASKERGGLGNIQYF
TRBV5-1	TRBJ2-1	CASSPRTGEGEQFF
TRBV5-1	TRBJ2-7	CASSLASGQGYYEQYF
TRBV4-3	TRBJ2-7	CASSRDRSYEQYF
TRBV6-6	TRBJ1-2	CASALTRTEINYGYTF
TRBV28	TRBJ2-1	CASGGTRLYNEQFF
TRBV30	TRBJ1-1	CASLTGKAFF
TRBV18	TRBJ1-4	CASSSGTGGSNEKLFF
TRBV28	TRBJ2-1	CASSLSGTSGRYEQFF
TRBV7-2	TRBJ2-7	CASSPGVRDPYEQYF
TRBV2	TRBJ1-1	CASSSGQINTEAFF
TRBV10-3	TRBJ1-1	CAISELGGNTEAFF
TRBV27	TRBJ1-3	CASSSKGFFTGNTIYF
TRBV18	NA	CASSPPVGSEQYF
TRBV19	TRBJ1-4	CASSTGITTNEKLFF
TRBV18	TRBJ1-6	CASSNTGNYNSPLHF
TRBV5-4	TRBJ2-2	CASSPAVLGTGELFF
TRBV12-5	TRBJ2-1	CASGLVMGTSGEKQFF